This T cell receptor (beta chain) was identified during a study of T cell repertoires in ileal Crohn's disease (dated by TCRdb to between 2018 and 2020). In the study overall: The median duration of disease was approximately 7.9 years, and at the time of surgery 35% of patients were active smokers. Surgery was performed for a complication in all patients, with stricturing disease in 61% and penetrating disease in approximately 40%. Postoperative therapy was given to about half of the patients, with thiopurines administered to about ten patients and anti-TNF agents administered to 15 to 20 patients. The TCR repertoire was analysed in 50 to 70 patients with Crohn's disease drawn from a prospective multicentre cohort. Running in parallel with the study was a multicentre cohort set up to find predictors of early endoscopic recurrence following ileocolonic resection. A Rutgeerts score higher than i0 was the definition used for endoscopic postoperative recurrence. A total of approximately 170 mucosal samples from around 60 patients were sequenced, collected from several sites on the surgical specimen as well as at postoperative endoscopy. Findings and caveats that apply to the study as a whole: Mucosal CD4 and CD8 T cells were sorted and sequenced only in a subgroup of patients, whose size was not stated. Higher high-frequency clone percentages at surgery were associated with endoscopic recurrence; all patients with clonality above 26.8% (18/57) had recurrence. A significantly higher proportion of clonal expansions was observed in active smokers at surgery than in non-smokers (25.9% vs 17.9%, p=0.02). Sorted CD8 T cells carried more high-frequency clones than CD4 T cells, suggesting mucosal expansions were mainly CD8.

CDR3 length: 14 amino acids, cysteine to phenylalanine. Only the CDR3 portion is preserved as DNA: 42 bases, with reading frame beginning at the first base. From V the trimming removes 4 bases and from J it removes 2 bases, while the gene matches leave 3 bases of the junction unaccounted for. Per the germline V gene, SGHRS is the CDR1 and YFSETQ is the CDR2. To be eligible, patients had to be adults with ileal or ileocolonic Crohn's disease and an indication for ileocolonic resection. Before DNA extraction, whole ileal mucosal biopsies were kept frozen at -80 degrees C. A TRizol-based method was used to extract genomic DNA from the frozen whole biopsies, and the DNA was quantified with a NanoDrop 2000 spectrophotometer. Points on this clone: The antigen it binds to is not known. Within one base of it there is no much larger clone, and no base qualities were kept.

Approximately 550 nanograms of biopsy DNA per sample were submitted for commercial TCRB immunosequencing. Adaptive Biotechnology amplified the CDR3 regions from genomic DNA with a two-step multiplex PCR designed to control amplification bias. Primers covering every V and J gene segment were used in the first PCR, while barcodes and Illumina adapters were added in the second PCR. CDR3 libraries were sequenced on an Illumina instrument. The study's own analysis went as follows. The analysis used both the pipelines supplied by the vendor and custom analysis of the raw data in R/Bioconductor with R version 3.3.0. Clonality, ranging from 0 to 1, was calculated as the inverse of the normalised Shannon entropy of all productive clones. The repertoire share taken up by the top 100 clones defined high-frequency clones, and only clones that passed a 95% confidence test were kept. Repertoire diversity was measured with the Simpson index, and overlap between samples was measured with the Morisita-Horn index. What TCRdb holds here is the immuneACCESS table cut down to in-frame rearrangements. Part of the clones is not present; checked against another copy, under half of the missing clones reflect an unresolved V gene, and the others are unexplained. That table is the source of V, J and clone size, and D and trimming were worked out from the DNA. This sample lists around 13,000 clones; approximately 81% were detected once. About 6.8% of the sample goes to the ten largest clones.

The chain employs TRBV5-1 and TRBJ2-5; the central 9 bases match TRBD2. The clonotype originates from an adult with Crohn's disease. The sequenced sample consisted of ileal tissue. The CDR3 here reads CASSGGGAQETQYF. The DNA sequence is TGCGCCAGCAGCGGCGGGGGGGCTCAAGAGACCCAGTACTTC.